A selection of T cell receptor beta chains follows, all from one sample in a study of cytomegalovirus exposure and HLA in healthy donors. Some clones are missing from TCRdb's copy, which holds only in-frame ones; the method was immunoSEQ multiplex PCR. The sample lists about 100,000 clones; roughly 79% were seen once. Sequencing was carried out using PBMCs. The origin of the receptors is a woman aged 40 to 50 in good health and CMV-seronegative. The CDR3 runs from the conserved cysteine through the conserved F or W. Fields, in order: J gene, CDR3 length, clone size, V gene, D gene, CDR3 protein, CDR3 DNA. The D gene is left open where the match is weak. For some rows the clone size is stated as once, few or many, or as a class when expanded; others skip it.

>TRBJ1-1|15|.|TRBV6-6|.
CASSYTRPGGGEAFF
TGTGCCAGCAGTTACACACGCCCGGGGGGCGGTGAAGCTTTCTTT
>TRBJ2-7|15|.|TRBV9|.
CASSGGPSEAYEQYF
TGTGCCAGCAGCGGAGGGCCTAGCGAAGCCTACGAGCAGTACTTC
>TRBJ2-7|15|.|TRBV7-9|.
CASSPQAGVSYEQYF
TGTGCCAGCAGCCCCCAGGCAGGGGTATCCTACGAGCAGTACTTC
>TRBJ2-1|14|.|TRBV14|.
CASPGHNHYNEQFF
TGTGCCAGCCCTGGACATAATCACTACAATGAGCAGTTCTTC
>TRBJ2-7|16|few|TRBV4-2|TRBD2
CASSFRLGGGDYEQYF
TGTGCCAGCAGCTTCCGACTTGGGGGAGGGGATTACGAGCAGTACTTC
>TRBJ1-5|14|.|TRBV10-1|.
CASSVDSSNQPQHF
TGCGCCAGCAGTGTGGACAGTAGCAATCAGCCCCAGCATTTT
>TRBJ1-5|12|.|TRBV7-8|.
CAPGGPNQPQHF
TGTGCCCCCGGGGGGCCCAATCAGCCCCAGCATTTT
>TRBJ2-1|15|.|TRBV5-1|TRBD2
CASSLGRGRADEQFF
TGCGCCAGCAGCTTGGGACGTGGGAGGGCCGATGAGCAGTTCTTC
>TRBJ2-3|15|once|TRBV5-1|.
CASSLVSVSTDTQYF
TGCGCCAGCAGCTTGGTGTCAGTGAGCACAGATACGCAGTATTTT
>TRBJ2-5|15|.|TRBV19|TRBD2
CASSGRLAGLETQYF
TGTGCCAGTAGTGGACGACTAGCGGGATTAGAGACCCAGTACTTC
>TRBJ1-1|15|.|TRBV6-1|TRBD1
CASSAQGAVGTEAFF
TGTGCCAGCAGTGCACAGGGGGCCGTGGGCACTGAAGCTTTCTTT
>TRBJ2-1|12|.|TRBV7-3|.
CASSSGTYEQFF
TGTGCCAGCAGCTCAGGGACATATGAGCAGTTCTTC
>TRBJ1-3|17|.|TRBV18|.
CASSPGRSIPSGNTIYF
TGTGCCAGCTCACCTGGTAGATCCATACCCTCTGGAAACACCATATATTTT
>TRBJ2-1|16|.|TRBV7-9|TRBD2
CASSLRLAGGPNEQFF
TGTGCCAGCAGCTTGAGACTAGCGGGGGGCCCCAATGAGCAGTTCTTC
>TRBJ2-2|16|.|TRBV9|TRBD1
CASSVGQGVNTGELFF
TGTGCCAGCAGCGTAGGACAGGGGGTAAACACCGGGGAGCTGTTTTTT
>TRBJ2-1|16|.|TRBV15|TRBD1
CATSRDHFGTANEQFF
TGTGCCACCAGCAGAGATCACTTTGGGACAGCCAATGAGCAGTTCTTC
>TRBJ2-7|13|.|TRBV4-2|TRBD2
CASSQGGGREQYF
TGTGCCAGCAGCCAAGGGGGGGGGAGGGAGCAGTACTTC
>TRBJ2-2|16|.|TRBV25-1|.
CASSPWTGWGGSELFF
TGTGCCAGCAGCCCTTGGACAGGGTGGGGGGGGTCGGAGCTGTTTTTT
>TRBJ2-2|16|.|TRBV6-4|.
CASSMSPGLITGELFF
TGTGCCAGCAGTATGAGTCCGGGACTGATCACCGGGGAGCTGTTTTTT
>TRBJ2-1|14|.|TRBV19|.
CASSNGGTPGEQFF
TGTGCCAGTAGTAATGGCGGGACCCCGGGTGAGCAGTTCTTC
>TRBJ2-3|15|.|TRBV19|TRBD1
CASSPPGGGTDTQYF
TGTGCCAGTAGCCCTCCAGGGGGAGGCACAGATACGCAGTATTTT
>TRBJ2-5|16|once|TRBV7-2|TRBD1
CASSLDRDRGRREQYF
TGTGCCAGCAGCTTAGACAGGGACAGGGGAAGGCGGGAGCAGTACTTC
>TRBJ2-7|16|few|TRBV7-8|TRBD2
CAGGPHFGLAGGEQYF
TGTGCAGGGGGACCTCATTTCGGACTAGCGGGAGGCGAGCAGTACTTC
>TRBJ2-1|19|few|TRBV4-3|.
CASSQDPRGRGSSYNEQFF
TGCGCCAGCAGCCAAGATCCCCGGGGGCGGGGGAGCTCCTACAATGAGCAGTTCTTC
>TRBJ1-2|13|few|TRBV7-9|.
CSSSSERGQGYTF
TGTTCCAGCAGCTCCGAGCGGGGGCAAGGCTACACCTTC
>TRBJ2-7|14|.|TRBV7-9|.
CASSPTDGTYEQYF
TGTGCCAGCAGCCCGACAGACGGAACCTACGAGCAGTACTTC
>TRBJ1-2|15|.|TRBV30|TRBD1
CAWNKKLGQGRGYTF
TGTGCCTGGAACAAGAAGTTGGGACAGGGACGTGGCTACACCTTC
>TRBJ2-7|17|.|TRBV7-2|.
CASSKGGGQDSSYEQYF
TGTGCCAGCAGCAAGGGGGGAGGACAGGATTCATCCTACGAGCAGTACTTC
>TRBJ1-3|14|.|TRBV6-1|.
CASSSGGRGNTIYF
TGTGCCAGCAGTTCGGGGGGCAGGGGAAACACCATATATTTT